The 10 T cell receptor beta chains below all came from one sample that was sequenced in a study of beta chain features in type 1 diabetes. Isolated RNA was reverse transcribed in full, so expressed TCRB transcripts were sequenced. Profiled with immunoSEQ multiplex PCR; TCRdb holds only in-frame clones, not every one. The sample records tens of thousands of clones, nearly 50% being singletons. The antigens these receptors bind are not known. Study-wide findings and caveats: In all four CD4+ subsets, TCRB CDR3 length was significantly, moderately reduced in type 1 diabetes.

Specimen: central memory CD4+ T cells from blood. These TCRs come from a man aged 25 to 45 with type 1 diabetes.

This chain joins TRBV18 and TRBJ2-7, with TRBD2 as a possible D gene (5 bases). Trimming removed 2 bases at V and 0 bases at J, with 14 bases between. The germline CDR1 and CDR2 sequences are KGHSH and LQKENI. This CDR3 comprises 16 residues. This CDR3 reads CASSPGLKVSSYEQYF. CDR3 in DNA: TGTGCCAGCTCACCAGGACTGAAGGTGAGCTCCTACGAGCAGTACTTC.

This clone was counted only a few times. The chain joins TRBV5-6 to TRBJ2-1; 8 positions match TRBD1. With V trimmed by 3 bases and J by 8 bases, 7 bases remained unmatched. Germline CDR1 SGHDT, CDR2 YYEEEE. This CDR3 region has 14 residues. CDR3 sequence reads: CASSSFDRGDEQFF. DNA for the CDR3: TGTGCCAGCAGCTCCTTCGACAGGGGCGATGAGCAGTTCTTC.

The rearrangement joins TRBV4-1 to TRBJ2-2; D possibly corresponds to TRBD1 (6 bases). The length of the CDR3 is 17 residues. Per germline, CDR1 MGHRA and CDR2 YSYEKL. Trimming pared 0 bases from V and 5 bases from J, leaving 16 bases between. CDR3 coding DNA: TGCGCCAGCAGCCAAGAGTTCACAGGGTGGACTACCGGGGAGCTGTTTTTT. Protein sequence: CASSQEFTGWTTGELFF.

This clone showed up just a few times. This rearrangement joins TRBV5-1 to TRBJ2-1; the match to TRBD2 covers 13 bases. CDR3 length equals 17 residues. J lost 9 bases, V lost 3 bases, and 12 bases had no gene match. Germline values: CDR1 SGHRS, CDR2 YFSETQ. The CDR3 DNA is TGCGCCAGCAGCTGGGATACTAGCGGGAGGGCCGGAGGTGAGCAGTTCTTC. Its translation is CASSWDTSGRAGGEQFF.

The V call is TRBV4-1, the J call TRBJ2-6; D is perhaps TRBD2 (5 bases). The CDR3 has 18 amino acids. From germline, CDR1 is MGHRA and CDR2 YSYEKL. V lost 0 bases and J 5 bases, leaving 17 bases between the germline ends. The CDR3 nucleotides read TGCGCCAGCAGCCAAGAGGCTAGCTCCTTATTGCGGGCCAACGTCCTGACTTTC. It codes for CASSQEASSLLRANVLTF.

The chain has TRBV5-6 and TRBJ2-3, with D unresolved. The CDR3 is made up of 13 amino acids. Per the germline V gene, CDR1 is SGHDT and CDR2 is YYEEEE. The V and J ends lost 4 bases and 1 base respectively, with 7 bases between them. The CDR3: CASSAPGTDTQYF. Here the CDR3 DNA reads TGTGCCAGCAGCGCGCCGGGCACAGATACGCAGTATTTT.

The genes are TRBV6-1 and TRBJ1-5; D possibly corresponds to TRBD1 (6 bases). The germline CDR1 and CDR2 sequences are MNHNS and SASEGT. CDR3 size: 13 residues. Deletions cut 6 bases from V and 4 bases from J, with 10 bases between. CDR3 nucleotides: TGTGCCAGCAGCCTACAGGGAAATCAGCCCCAGCATTTT. Its translation: CASSLQGNQPQHF.

Regarding this clone: The sample contains more than one DNA sequence encoding this CDR3. The gene calls are TRBV6-5 and TRBJ2-7, with a weak D call TRBD2 (6 bases). The CDR3 length is 14 residues. V was clipped by 2 bases and J by 2 bases, with 10 bases between them. CDR1 is MNHEY and CDR2 is SVGAGI in the germline V gene. The CDR3 loop reads CASSYNRETYEQYF. For the CDR3, the DNA is TGTGCCAGCAGTTACAACCGGGAGACCTACGAGCAGTACTTC.

The rearrangement uses TRBV5-1 and TRBJ2-7; D possibly corresponds to TRBD2 (6 bases). V gave up 3 bases and J gave up 3 bases, with 16 bases separating them. The CDR3 length is 15 residues. The germline V gene encodes CDR1 SGHRS and CDR2 YFSETQ. CDR3 sequence: CASSWGGGNSYEQYF. CDR3 nucleotides: TGCGCCAGCAGCTGGGGTGGGGGGAATAGCTACGAGCAGTACTTC. The full variable domain, its missing parts supplied by reference TRBV5-1 and TRBJ2-7, is KAGVTQTPRYLIKTRGQQVTLSCSPISGHRSVSWYQQTPGQGLQFLFEYFSETQRNKGNFPGRFSGRQFSNSRSEMNVSTLELGDSALYLCASSWGGGNSYEQYFGPGTRLTVT.

This clone was observed a single time. V usage is TRBV5-6 and J usage is TRBJ2-5, with 11 bases fitting TRBD1. CDR1 and CDR2 (germline): SGHDT, YYEEEE. This CDR3 region has 14 residues. J gave up 5 bases and V 4 bases, and 4 bases lay outside the gene matches. CDR3 sequence reads: CASSRTGGAETQYF. CDR3 nucleotides: TGTGCCAGCAGCAGGACAGGGGGCGCGGAGACCCAGTACTTC.